The present T cell receptor (beta chain) was sequenced within a study of T cells in Graves' hyperthyroidism and ophthalmopathy (dated by TCRdb to between 2018 and 2020). Notes on the research overall: Peripheral blood was collected at initial diagnosis, before any treatment. The paper describes TCR Vbeta CDR3 sequencing of 135 peripheral blood samples, made up of roughly 40 ophthalmopathy patients, roughly 75 hyperthyroidism patients and 17 progressor patients. Once sampling was done, hyperthyroidism patients were given methimazole at a starting dose of 30 mg daily, whereas ophthalmopathy patients were given high-dose intravenous methylprednisolone. TCR V-J signatures able to tell the groups apart were searched for in a discovery cohort of 95 or so patients, of whom 43 had Graves' ophthalmopathy and more than 55 had stable Graves' hyperthyroidism. The study also compared thyroid tissue and blood T-cell repertoires from a handful of Graves' hyperthyroidism patients. Prospective prediction of ophthalmopathy was tested in an independent validation cohort consisting of 18 hyperthyroidism patients and around 16 patients who later progressed to ophthalmopathy. For training and testing, the 100 or so patients in the discovery cohort were randomly divided in a 7:3 ratio.

The investigation overall reported the following: In validation, progression to ophthalmopathy was predicted by the model with around 70% sensitivity and approximately 78% specificity, a median of around 5.9 months before onset. No statistical method was used to fix the sample size in advance, and group allocation was not hidden from the investigators. In cross-validation, a model built on a 13 V-J signature told ophthalmopathy apart from stable hyperthyroidism with under 90% sensitivity and 81% to 82% specificity, and in testing the same model reached 80%/75%. Most expanded thyroid clonotypes (frequency above 0.001) were also found in blood, which suggests that blood repertoires may mirror thyroid immune responses.

Stable Graves' hyperthyroidism was defined as the absence of progression to ophthalmopathy over 18 months of follow-up. Hyperthyroidism patients were aged 18 to 65 years and newly diagnosed, with disease duration of less than 2 months. Exclusion was applied to patients with uncontrolled infections, other autoimmune diseases, pregnancy or lactation. Diagnoses were established on the basis of clinical symptoms, serum thyroxine and TRAb, thyroid ultrasound, and orbital computed tomography. Ficoll-Paque density gradient centrifugation was used to isolate PBMCs from about 10 ml of fresh peripheral blood. Total RNA was extracted using Trizol reagent, and RNA quality was assessed on an Agilent 2100 Bioanalyzer. TCR beta CDR3 regions were amplified from RNA transcripts. The TCR CDR3 was subjected to a first round of RT-PCR using the HTBI primer set and the Qiagen OneStep RT-PCR kit. A second multiplex PCR round built the libraries, followed by size selection and purification. Libraries were sequenced paired-end with 100 bp reads on an Illumina HiSeq2000. For the original study's pipeline: Raw data were processed with SOAPnuke, discarding reads with adapters, uncalled bases, mean Phred below 15, or no exact constant-primer or identifier match. COPE v1.2.5 was used to merge high-quality paired reads, and clonotypes were defined as unique nucleotide sequences. Clonotypes were aligned to IMGT TRBV, TRBD and TRBJ reference segments using MiTCR v1.1. Analysis was restricted to V-J combinations with a frequency above 0.0001, which covered roughly 99% of repertoires. The TCS score was defined as F50 (clonal expansion) divided by E x V (chaos), with BLOSUM62-based TCRdist calculated between CDR3 peptides within each V-J. Welch's t-statistics and random forest reduced around 510 V-J features to roughly 13, which were used in a naive Bayes classifier (R e1071). TCRdb handled the public reads itself, with Q25 trimming in fastp and clone calling in MiXCR, and kept productive beta chains. Each record represents a unique CDR3 protein, reported with the most common genes and DNA among its rows. Here the V and J calls rest on TCRdb's processing, not on the authors' analysis. The sample profile shows a few hundred thousand distinct CDR3 sequences; 15% to 19% of them were found once. The ten largest account for under 7.5% of the sample.

CDR1 and CDR2, looked up from the germline V gene, are SQVTM and ANQGSEA. V sheds 7 bases and J sheds 11 bases, leaving 14 bases between their ends. The CDR3, cysteine through phenylalanine, is 11 amino acids long. Only the CDR3 DNA is retained, 33 bases long and in frame from the first base. Points on this clonotype: This clone's antigen is unknown. No much larger clone exists at a distance of one base, and base qualities are not known.

The clonotype comes from a woman in her 30s with Graves' hyperthyroidism. Recombination linked TRBV29-1 to TRBJ1-4; a weak D assignment points to TRBD1 (5 bases agree). Specimen: blood. The nucleotides are TGCAGCGGAGGGGACCGGGAGAAACTGTTTTTT. It translates as CSGGDREKLFF.